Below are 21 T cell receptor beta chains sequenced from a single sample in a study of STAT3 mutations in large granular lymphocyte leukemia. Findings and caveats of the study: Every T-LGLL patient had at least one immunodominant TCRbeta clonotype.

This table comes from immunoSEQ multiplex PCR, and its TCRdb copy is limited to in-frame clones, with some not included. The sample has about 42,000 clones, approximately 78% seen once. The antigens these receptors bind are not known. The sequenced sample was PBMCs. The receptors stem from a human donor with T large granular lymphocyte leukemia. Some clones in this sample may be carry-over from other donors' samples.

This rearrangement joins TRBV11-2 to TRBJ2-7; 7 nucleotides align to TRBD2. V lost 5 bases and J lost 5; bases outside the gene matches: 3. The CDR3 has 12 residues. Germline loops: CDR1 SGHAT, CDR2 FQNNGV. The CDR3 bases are TGTGCCAGCAGCGGGGGAGGGAACGAGCAGTACTTC. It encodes CASSGGGNEQYF.

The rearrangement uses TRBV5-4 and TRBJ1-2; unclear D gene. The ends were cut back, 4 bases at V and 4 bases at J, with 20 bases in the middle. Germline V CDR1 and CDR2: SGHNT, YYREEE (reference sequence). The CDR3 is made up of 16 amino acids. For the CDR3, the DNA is TGTGCCAGCAGCCGTAGCGGGGAAGGTGATGGCTATGGCTACACCTTC. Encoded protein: CASSRSGEGDGYGYTF.

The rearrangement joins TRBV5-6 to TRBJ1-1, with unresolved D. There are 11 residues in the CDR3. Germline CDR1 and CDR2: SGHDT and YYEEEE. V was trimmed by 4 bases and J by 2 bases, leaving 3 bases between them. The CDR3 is CASSVNTEAFF. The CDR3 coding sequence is TGTGCCAGCAGCGTAAACACTGAAGCTTTCTTT. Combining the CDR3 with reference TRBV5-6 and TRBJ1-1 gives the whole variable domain DAGVTQSPTHLIKTRGQQVTLRCSPKSGHDTVSWYQQALGQGPQFIFQYYEEEERQRGNFPDRFSGHQFPNYSSELNVNALLLGDSALYLCASSVNTEAFFGQGTRLTVV.

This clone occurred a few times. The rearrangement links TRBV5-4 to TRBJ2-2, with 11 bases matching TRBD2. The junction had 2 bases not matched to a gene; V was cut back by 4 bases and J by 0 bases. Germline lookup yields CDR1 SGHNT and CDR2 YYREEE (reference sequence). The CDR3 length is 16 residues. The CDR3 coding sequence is TGTGCCAGCAGCAGACTAGCGGGAACGAACACCGGGGAGCTGTTTTTT. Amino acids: CASSRLAGTNTGELFF.

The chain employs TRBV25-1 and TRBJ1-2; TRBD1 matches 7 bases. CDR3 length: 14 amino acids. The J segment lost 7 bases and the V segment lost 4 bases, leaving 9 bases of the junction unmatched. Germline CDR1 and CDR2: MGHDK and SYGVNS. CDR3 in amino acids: CASSVDTGVVGYTF. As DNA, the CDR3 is TGTGCCAGCAGTGTCGACACAGGGGTGGTTGGCTACACCTTC.

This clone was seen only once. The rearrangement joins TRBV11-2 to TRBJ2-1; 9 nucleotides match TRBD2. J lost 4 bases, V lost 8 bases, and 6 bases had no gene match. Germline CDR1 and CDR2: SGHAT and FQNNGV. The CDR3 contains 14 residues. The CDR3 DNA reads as TGTGCCAGCGCCAGACTAGCGGATTACAATGAGCAGTTCTTC. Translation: CASARLADYNEQFF.

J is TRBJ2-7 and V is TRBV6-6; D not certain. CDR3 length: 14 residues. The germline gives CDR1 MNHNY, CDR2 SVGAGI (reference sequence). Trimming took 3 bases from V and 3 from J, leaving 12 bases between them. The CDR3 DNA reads TGTGCCAGCAGTTATCAAGGGAATCTCTACGAGCAGTACTTC. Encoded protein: CASSYQGNLYEQYF.

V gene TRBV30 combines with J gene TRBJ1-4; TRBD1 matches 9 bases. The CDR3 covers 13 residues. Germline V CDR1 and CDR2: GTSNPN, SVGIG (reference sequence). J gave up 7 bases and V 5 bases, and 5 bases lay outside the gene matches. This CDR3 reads CAWLTGGTEKLFF. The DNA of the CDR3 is TGTGCCTGGCTGACAGGGGGAACTGAAAAACTGTTTTTT.

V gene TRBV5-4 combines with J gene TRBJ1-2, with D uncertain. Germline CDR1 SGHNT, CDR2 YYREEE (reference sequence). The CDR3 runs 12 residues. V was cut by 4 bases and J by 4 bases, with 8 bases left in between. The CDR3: CASSLESYGYTF. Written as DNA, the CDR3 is TGTGCCAGCAGCCTCGAAAGCTATGGCTACACCTTC.

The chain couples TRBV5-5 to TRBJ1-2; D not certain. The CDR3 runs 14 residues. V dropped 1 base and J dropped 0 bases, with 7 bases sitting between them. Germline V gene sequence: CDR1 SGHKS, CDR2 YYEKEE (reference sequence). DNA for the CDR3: TGTGCCAGCAGCTTGTTCGCGGCTAACTATGGCTACACCTTC. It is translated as CASSLFAANYGYTF. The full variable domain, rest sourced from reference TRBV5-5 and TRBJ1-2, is DAGVTQSPTHLIKTRGQQVTLRCSPISGHKSVSWYQQVLGQGPQFIFQYYEKEERGRGNFPDRFSARQFPNYSSELNVNALLLGDSALYLCASSLFAANYGYTFGSGTRLTVV.

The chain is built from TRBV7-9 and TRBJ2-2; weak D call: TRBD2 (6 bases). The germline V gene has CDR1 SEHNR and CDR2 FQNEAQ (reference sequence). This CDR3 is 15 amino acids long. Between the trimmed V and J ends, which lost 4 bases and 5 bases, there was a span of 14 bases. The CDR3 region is CASSWGDGRTGELFF. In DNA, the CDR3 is TGTGCCAGCAGCTGGGGGGACGGTCGGACCGGGGAGCTGTTTTTT. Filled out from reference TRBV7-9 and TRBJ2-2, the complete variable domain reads DTGVSQNPRHKITKRGQNVTFRCDPISEHNRLYWYRQTLGQGPEFLTYFQNEAQLEKSRLLSDRFSAERPKGSFSTLEIQRTEQGDSAMYLCASSWGDGRTGELFFGEGSRLTVL.

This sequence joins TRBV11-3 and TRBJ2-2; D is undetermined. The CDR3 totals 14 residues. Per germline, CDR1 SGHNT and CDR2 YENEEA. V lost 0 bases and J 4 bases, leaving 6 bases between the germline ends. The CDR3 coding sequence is TGTGCCAGCAGCTTAGACCGAACCACCGGGGAGCTGTTTTTT. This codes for CASSLDRTTGELFF. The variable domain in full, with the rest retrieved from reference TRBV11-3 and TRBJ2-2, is EAGVVQSPRYKIIEKKQPVAFWCNPISGHNTLYWYLQNLGQGPELLIRYENEEAVDDSQLPKDRFSAERLKGVDSTLKIQPAELGDSAVYLCASSLDRTTGELFFGEGSRLTVL.

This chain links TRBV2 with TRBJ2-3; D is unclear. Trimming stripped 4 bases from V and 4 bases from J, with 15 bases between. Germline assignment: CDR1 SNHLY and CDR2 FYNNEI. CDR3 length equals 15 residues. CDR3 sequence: CASSAHKPASDTQYF. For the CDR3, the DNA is TGTGCCAGCAGTGCTCACAAACCAGCGTCAGATACGCAGTATTTT.

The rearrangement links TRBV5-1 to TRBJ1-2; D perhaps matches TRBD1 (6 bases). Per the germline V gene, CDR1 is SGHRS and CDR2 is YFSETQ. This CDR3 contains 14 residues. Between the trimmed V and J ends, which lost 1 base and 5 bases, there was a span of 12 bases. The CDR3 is CASSLPGQGYGYTF. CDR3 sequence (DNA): TGCGCCAGCAGCTTGCCGGGACAAGGATATGGCTACACCTTC.

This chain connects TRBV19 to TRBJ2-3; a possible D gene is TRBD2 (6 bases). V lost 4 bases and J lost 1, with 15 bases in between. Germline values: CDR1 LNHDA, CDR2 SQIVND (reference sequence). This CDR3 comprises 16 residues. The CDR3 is CASSTQSTRRTDTQYF. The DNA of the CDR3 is TGTGCCAGTAGTACTCAGTCGACTAGACGCACAGATACGCAGTATTTT.

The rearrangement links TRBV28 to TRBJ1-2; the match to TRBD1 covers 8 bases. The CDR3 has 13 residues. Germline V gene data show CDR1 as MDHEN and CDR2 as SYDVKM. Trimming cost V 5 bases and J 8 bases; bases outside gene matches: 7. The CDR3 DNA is TGTGCCAGCAGTGCATACAGGGGGAAGGGCTACACCTTC. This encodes CASSAYRGKGYTF.

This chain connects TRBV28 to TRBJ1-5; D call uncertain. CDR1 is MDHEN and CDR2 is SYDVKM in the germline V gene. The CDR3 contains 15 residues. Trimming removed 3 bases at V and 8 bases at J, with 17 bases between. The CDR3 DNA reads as TGTGCCAGCAGTTTTTTAGCCCGGGAAGGAGAGCCCCAGCATTTT. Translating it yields CASSFLAREGEPQHF.

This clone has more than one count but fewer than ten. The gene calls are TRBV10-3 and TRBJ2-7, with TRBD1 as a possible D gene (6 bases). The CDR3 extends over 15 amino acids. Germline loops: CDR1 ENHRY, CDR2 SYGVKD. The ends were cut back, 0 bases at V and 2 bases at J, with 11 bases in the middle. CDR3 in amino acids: CAISESGAGAYEQYV. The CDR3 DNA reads TGTGCCATCAGTGAGTCGGGGGCAGGAGCCTACGAGCAGTACGTC.

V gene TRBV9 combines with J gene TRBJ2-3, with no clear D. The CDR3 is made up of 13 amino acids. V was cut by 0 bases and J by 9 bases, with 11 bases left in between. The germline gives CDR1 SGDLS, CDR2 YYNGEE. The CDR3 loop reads CASSVGASVTQYF. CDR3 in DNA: TGTGCCAGCAGCGTAGGAGCGAGCGTCACGCAGTATTTT.

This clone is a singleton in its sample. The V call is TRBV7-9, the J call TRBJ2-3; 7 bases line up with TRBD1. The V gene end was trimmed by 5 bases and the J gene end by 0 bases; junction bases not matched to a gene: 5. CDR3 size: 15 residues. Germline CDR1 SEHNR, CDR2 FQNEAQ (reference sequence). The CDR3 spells CASSTRQGSTDTQYF. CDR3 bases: TGTGCCAGCAGCACCCGACAGGGCAGCACAGATACGCAGTATTTT. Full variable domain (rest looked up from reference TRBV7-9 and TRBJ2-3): DTGVSQNPRHKITKRGQNVTFRCDPISEHNRLYWYRQTLGQGPEFLTYFQNEAQLEKSRLLSDRFSAERPKGSFSTLEIQRTEQGDSAMYLCASSTRQGSTDTQYFGPGTRLTVL.

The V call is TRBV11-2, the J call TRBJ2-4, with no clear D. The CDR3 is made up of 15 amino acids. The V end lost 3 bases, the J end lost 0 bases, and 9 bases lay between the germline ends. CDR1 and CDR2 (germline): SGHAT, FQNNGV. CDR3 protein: CASSLAFVAKNIQYF. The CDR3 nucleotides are TGTGCCAGCAGCTTGGCTTTTGTAGCCAAAAACATTCAGTACTTC.